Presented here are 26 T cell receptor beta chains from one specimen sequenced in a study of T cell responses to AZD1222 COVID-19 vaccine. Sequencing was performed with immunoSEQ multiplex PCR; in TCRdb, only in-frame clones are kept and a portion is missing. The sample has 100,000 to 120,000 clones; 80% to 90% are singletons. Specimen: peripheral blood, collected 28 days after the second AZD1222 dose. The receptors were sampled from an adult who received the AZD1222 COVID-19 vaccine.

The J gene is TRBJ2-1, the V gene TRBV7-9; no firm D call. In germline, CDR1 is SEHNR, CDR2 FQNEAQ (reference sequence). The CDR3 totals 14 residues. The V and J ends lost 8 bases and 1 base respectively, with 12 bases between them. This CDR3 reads CASRAKRSYNEQFF. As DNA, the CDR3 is TGTGCCAGCCGGGCCAAGAGGTCCTACAATGAGCAGTTCTTC.

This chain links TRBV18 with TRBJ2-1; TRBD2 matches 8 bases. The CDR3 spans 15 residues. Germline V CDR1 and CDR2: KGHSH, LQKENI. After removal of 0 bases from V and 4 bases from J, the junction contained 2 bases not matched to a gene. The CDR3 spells CASSPPSGSYNEQFF. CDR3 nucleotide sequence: TGTGCCAGCTCACCACCGAGCGGGAGTTACAATGAGCAGTTCTTC.

The CDR3 here is CASSGTEGGYSYEQYF. The CDR3 nucleotides read TGTGCCAGCAGCGGTACGGAGGGTGGATATAGCTACGAGCAGTACTTC. The V call is TRBV11-2, the J call TRBJ2-7, with D perhaps matching TRBD2 (6 bases). The CDR3 is 16 residues long. The ends were cut back, 5 bases at V and 3 bases at J, with 20 bases in the middle. Germline assignment: CDR1 SGHAT and CDR2 FQNNGV.

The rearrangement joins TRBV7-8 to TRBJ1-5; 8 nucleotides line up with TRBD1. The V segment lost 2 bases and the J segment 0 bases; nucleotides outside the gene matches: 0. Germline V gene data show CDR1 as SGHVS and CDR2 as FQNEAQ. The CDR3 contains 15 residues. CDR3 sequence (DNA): TGTGCCAGCAGCTTAACAGGGGGTAGCAATCAGCCCCAGCATTTT. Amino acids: CASSLTGGSNQPQHF.

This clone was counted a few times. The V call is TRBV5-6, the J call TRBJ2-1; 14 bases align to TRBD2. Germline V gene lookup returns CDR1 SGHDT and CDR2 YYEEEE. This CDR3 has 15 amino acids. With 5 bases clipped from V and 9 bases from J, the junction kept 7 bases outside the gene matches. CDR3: CASSYGLAGGGEQFF. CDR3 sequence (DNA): TGTGCCAGCAGTTATGGACTAGCGGGGGGTGGTGAGCAGTTCTTC.

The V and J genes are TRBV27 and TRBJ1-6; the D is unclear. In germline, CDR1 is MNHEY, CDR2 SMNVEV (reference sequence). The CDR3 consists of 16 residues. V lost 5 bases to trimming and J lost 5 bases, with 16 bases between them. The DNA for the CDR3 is TGTGCCAGCAGTGACTCGGGCCCCACACATAATTCACCCCTCCACTTT. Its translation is CASSDSGPTHNSPLHF.

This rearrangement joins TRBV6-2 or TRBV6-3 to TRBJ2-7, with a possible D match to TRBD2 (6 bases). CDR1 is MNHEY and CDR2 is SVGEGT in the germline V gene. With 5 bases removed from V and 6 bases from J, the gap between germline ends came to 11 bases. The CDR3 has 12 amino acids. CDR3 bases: TGTGCCAGCAGTGGGACCGGGGGCGAGCAGTACTTC. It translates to CASSGTGGEQYF.

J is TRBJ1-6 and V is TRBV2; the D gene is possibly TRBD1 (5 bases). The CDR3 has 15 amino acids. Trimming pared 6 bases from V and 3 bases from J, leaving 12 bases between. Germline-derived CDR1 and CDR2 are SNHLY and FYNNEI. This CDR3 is CASRTQGFYNSPLHF. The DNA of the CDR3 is TGTGCCAGCAGAACCCAGGGATTCTATAATTCACCCCTCCACTTT.

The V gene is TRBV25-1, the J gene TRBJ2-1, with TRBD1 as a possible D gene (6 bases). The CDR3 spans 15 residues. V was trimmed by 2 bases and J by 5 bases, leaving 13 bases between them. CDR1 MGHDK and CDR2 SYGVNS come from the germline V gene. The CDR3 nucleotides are TGTGCCAGCAGTGAAAAGACAGGACCCAACAATGAGCAGTTCTTC. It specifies CASSEKTGPNNEQFF.

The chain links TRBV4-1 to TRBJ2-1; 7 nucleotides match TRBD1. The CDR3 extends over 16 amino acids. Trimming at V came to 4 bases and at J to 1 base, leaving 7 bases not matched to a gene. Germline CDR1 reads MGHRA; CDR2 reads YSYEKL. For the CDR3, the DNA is TGCGCCAGCAGCCTCGTAAACAGGGGTTCCTACAATGAGCAGTTCTTC. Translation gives CASSLVNRGSYNEQFF.

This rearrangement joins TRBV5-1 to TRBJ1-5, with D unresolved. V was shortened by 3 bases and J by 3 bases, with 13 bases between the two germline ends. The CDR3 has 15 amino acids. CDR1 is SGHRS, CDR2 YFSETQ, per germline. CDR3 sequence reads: CASSWAPGTNQPQHF. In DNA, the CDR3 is TGCGCCAGCAGCTGGGCCCCAGGAACCAATCAGCCCCAGCATTTT.

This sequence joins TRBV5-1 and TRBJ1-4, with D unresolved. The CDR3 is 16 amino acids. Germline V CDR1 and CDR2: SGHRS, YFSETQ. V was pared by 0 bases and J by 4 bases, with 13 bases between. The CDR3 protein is CASSLGALPVNEKLFF. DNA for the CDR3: TGCGCCAGCAGCTTGGGTGCCCTCCCGGTTAATGAAAAACTGTTTTTT.

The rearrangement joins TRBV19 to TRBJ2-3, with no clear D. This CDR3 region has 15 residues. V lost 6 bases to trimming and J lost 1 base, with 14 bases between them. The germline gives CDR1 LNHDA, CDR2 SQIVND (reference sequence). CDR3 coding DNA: TGTGCCAGTAGCTCCGCGGTAGCTCGCACAGATACGCAGTATTTT. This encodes CASSSAVARTDTQYF.

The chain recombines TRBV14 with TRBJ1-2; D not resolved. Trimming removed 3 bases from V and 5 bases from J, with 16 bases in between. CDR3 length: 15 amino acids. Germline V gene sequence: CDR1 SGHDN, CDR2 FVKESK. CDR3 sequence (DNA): TGTGCCAGCAGCCATTTGTACGGGGAAATATATGGCTACACCTTC. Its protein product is CASSHLYGEIYGYTF.

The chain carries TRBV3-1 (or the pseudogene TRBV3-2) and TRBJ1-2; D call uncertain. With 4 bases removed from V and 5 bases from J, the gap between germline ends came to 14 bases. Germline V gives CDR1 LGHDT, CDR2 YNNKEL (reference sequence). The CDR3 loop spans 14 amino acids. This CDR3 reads CASSPQSGGYGYTF. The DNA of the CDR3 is TGTGCCAGCAGCCCTCAGAGTGGAGGTTATGGCTACACCTTC.

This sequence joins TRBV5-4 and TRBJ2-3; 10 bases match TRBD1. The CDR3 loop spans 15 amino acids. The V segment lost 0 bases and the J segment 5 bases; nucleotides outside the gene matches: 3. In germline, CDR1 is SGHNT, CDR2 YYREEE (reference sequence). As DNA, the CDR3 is TGTGCCAGCAGCTTGGGACAGGGGGCAGGAGATACGCAGTATTTT. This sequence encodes CASSLGQGAGDTQYF.

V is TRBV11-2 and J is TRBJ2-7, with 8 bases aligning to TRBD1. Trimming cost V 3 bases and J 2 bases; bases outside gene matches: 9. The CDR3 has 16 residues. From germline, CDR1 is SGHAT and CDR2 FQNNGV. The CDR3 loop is CASSFEGQGFPYEQYF. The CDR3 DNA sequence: TGTGCCAGCAGCTTTGAAGGACAGGGTTTTCCCTACGAGCAGTACTTC.

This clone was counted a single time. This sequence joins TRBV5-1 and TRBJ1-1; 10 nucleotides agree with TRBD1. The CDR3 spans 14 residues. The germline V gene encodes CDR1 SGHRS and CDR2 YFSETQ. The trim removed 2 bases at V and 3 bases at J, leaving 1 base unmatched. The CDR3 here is CASSFGQGDTEAFF. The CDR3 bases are TGCGCCAGCAGCTTCGGACAGGGGGACACTGAAGCTTTCTTT.

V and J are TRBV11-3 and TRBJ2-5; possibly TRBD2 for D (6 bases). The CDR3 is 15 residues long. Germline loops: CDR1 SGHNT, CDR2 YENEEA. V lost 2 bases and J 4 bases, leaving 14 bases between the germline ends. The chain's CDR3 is CASSLIPAGLETQYF. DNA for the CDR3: TGTGCCAGCAGCTTAATCCCGGCGGGGCTAGAGACCCAGTACTTC.

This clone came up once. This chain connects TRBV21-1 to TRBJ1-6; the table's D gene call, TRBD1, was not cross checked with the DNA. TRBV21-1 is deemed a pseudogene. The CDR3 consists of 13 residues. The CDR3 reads CATAGTGNSPLHF. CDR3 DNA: TGTGCCACCGCTGGAACAGGGAATTCACCCCTCCACTTT.

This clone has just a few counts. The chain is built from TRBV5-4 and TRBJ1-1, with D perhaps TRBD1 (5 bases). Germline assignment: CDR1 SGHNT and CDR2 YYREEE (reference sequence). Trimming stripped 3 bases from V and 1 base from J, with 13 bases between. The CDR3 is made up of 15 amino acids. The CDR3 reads CASSWVRGANTEAFF. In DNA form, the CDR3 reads TGTGCCAGCAGCTGGGTTAGAGGGGCGAACACTGAAGCTTTCTTT.

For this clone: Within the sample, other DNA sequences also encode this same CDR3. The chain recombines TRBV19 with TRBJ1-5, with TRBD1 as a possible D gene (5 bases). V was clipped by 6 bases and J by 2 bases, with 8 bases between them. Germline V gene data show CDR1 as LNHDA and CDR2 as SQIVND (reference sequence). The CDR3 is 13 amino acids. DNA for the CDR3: TGTGCCAGTAGCGGGGCCGGCAATCAGCCCCAGCATTTT. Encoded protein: CASSGAGNQPQHF.

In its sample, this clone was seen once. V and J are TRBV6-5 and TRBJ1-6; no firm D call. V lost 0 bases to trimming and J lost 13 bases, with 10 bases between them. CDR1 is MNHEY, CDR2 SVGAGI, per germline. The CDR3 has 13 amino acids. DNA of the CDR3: TGTGCCAGCAGTTACTCGCCCCAAACGCCCCTCCACTTT. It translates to CASSYSPQTPLHF.

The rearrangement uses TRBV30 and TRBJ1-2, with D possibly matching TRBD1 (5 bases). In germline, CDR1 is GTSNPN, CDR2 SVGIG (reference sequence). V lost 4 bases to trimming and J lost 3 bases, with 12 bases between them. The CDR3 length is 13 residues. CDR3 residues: CAWTGDSHYGYTF. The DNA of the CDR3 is TGTGCCTGGACGGGAGACAGTCACTATGGCTACACCTTC.

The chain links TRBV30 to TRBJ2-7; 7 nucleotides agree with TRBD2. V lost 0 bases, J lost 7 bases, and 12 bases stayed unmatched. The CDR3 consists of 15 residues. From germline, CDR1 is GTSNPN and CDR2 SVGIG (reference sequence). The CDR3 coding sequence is TGTGCCTGGAGTGTGGGGTGGGAGGGGTCTCCGGAGCAGTACTTC. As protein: CAWSVGWEGSPEQYF.

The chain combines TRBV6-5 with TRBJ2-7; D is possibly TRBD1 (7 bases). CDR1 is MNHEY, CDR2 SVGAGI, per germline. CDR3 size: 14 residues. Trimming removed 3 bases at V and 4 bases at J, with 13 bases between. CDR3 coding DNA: TGTGCCAGCAGTTATAGACAGGGAGGTTACGAGCAGTACTTC. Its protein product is CASSYRQGGYEQYF.